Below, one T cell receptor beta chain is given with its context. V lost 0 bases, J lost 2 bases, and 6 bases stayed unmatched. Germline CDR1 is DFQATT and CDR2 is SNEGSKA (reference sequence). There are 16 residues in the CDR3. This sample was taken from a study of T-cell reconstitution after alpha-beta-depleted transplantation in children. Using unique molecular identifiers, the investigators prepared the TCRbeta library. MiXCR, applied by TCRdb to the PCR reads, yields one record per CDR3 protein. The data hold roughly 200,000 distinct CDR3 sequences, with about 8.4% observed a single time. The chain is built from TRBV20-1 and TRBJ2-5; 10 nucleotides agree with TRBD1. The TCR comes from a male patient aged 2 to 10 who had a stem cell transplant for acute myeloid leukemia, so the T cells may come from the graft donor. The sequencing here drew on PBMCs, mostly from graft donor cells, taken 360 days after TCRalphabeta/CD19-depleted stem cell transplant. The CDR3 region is CSARDFGTGDQETQYF. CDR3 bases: TGCAGTGCTAGAGATTTCGGGACAGGGGATCAAGAGACCCAGTACTTC.